This paragraph reports one T cell receptor beta chain. Its antigen remains undetermined. Base qualities were left out, and no much larger clone turns up one base away. This specimen belongs to a study of blood T cell repertoires in COVID-19 (dated by TCRdb to the early 2020s). Regarding the study in general: Samples covering the acute and convalescent phases of COVID-19 were provided by collaborators in the United States, Italy and Spain. The prospective study material was composed of cDNA or gDNA derived from T cells, B-cell-depleted T cells, or PBMCs. Deeply sampled blood TCRbeta repertoires from subjects exposed to, actively infected with, or recovered from COVID-19 were included in the dataset. The repertoires were released in a freely available public database intended as a resource for research on the immune response to SARS-CoV-2. The samples were drawn from the first 160 participants of the ongoing ImmuneRACE study and from over a thousand subjects provided by 6 global collaborators. Nearly every sample came with metadata listing a de-identified subject ID, COVID-19 status, age in years and sex. Where available, HLA class I and class II types were taken from metadata supplied by the sample provider and were not determined by assay-based typing.

The CDR3, cysteine through phenylalanine, is 16 amino acids long. Of all the DNA, just the CDR3 is kept, 48 bases in frame from base 1. V is shortened by 3 bases, J by 4 bases, and the region joining them spans 15 bases. According to the germline V gene (reference sequence), CDR1 reads LGHDT and CDR2 reads YNNKEL. Study-wide conclusions, independent of this receptor: The quantity of clinical and demographic metadata differed by source and by participant and was supplied without curation.

The immunoSEQ Assay, a bias-controlled multiplex PCR, was used to amplify TCRbeta CDR3 regions from genomic DNA. The authors processed their data as follows. Nucleated cell counts per sample were estimated from amplification of reference gene primers within the assay. To quantify the absolute abundance of each unique TCRbeta CDR3 rearrangement, sequence reads were collapsed and filtered. For each sample, productive Simpson clonality was calculated by taking the square root of Simpson's diversity index across productive rearrangements. TCRdb holds this immuneACCESS table with in-frame rearrangements only. Some clones are missing; in checked studies, unresolved V genes explain under half, and the rest has no known cause. The V and J calls and the clone size are those of that table, but D and trimming were determined from the DNA. This sample has 100,000 to 150,000 clones in its table, and over 80% of those were observed once. Clones ranked in the top ten supply approximately 10% of the sample.

Each collaborating institution followed its own protocols to collect whole blood in K2EDTA tubes. For TCRbeta analysis, collaborator samples were shipped as frozen whole blood, as isolated PBMCs, or as DNA extracted from either sample type. The sequencing sample was made of peripheral blood. The source of this sequence is a man in his 60s with acute or convalescent COVID-19. The chain joins TRBV3-1 (or the pseudogene TRBV3-2) to TRBJ1-4; the D gene is possibly TRBD1, with 6 bases matching. The sequenced DNA is TGTGCCAGCAGCCACGCTGGCGCAGGGGATAATGAAAAACTGTTTTTT. Its translation is CASSHAGAGDNEKLFF.